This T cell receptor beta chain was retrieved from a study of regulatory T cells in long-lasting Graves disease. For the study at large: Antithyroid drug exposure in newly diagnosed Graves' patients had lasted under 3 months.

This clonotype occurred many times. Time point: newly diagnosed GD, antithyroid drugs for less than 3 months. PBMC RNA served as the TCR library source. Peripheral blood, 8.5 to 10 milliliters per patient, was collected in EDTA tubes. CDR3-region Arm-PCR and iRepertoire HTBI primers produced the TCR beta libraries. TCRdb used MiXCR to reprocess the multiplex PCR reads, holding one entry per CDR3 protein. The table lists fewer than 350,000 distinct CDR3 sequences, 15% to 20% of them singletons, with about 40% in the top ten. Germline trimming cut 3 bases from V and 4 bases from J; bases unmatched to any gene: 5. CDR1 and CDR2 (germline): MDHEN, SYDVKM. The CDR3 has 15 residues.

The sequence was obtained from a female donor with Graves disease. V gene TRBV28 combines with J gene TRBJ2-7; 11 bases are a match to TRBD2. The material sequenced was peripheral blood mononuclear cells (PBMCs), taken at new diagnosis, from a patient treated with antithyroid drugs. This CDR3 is CASSFRTSGSYEQYF. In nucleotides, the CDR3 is TGTGCCAGCAGTTTCCGGACTAGCGGGTCTTACGAGCAGTACTTC.